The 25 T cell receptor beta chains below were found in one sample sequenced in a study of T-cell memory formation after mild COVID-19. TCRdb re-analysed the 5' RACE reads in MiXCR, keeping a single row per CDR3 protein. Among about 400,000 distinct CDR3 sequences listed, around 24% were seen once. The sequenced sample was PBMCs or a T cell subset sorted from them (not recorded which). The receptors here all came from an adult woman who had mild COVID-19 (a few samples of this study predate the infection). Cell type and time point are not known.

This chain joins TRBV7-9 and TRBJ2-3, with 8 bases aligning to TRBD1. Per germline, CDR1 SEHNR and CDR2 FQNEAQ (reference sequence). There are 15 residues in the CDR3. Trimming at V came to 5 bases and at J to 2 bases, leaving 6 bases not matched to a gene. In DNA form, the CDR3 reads TGTGCCAGCAGCGCCGGACAGGGTGCCACAGATACGCAGTATTTT. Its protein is CASSAGQGATDTQYF.

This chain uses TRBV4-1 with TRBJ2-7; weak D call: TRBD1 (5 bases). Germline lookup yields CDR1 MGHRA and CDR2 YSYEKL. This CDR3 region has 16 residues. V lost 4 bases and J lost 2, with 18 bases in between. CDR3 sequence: CASSPLKAGITYEQYF. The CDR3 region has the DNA TGCGCCAGCAGCCCCTTGAAAGCAGGGATCACCTACGAGCAGTACTTC.

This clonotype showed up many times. The CDR3 sequence is CASSLTVVAGEEQFF. In DNA, the CDR3 is TGTGCCAGCAGTTTAACCGTAGTAGCGGGAGAAGAGCAGTTCTTC. The chain is built from TRBV12-3 or TRBV12-4 and TRBJ2-1, with 9 bases lining up with TRBD2. Trimming took 2 bases from V and 10 from J; bases not matched to a gene: 9. CDR3 length: 15 residues.

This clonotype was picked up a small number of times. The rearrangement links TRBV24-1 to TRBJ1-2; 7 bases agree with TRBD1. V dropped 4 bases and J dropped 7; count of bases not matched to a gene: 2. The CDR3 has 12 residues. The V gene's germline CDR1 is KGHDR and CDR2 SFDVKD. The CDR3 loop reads CATSDWDSGYTF. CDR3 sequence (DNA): TGTGCCACCAGTGACTGGGACAGTGGCTACACCTTC.

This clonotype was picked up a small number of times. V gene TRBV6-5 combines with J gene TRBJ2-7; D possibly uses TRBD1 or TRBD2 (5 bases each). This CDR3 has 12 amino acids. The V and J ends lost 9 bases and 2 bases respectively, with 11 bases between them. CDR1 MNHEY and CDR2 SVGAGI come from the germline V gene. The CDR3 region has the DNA TGTGCCAGTCGAGGGGAAGCCTACGAGCAGTACTTC. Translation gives CASRGEAYEQYF.

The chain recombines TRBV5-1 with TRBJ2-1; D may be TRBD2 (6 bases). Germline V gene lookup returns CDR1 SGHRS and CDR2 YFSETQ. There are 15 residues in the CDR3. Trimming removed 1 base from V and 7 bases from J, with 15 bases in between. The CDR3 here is CASSLTGVGGNEQFF. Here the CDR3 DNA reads TGCGCCAGCAGCTTGACGGGAGTGGGTGGGAATGAGCAGTTCTTC.

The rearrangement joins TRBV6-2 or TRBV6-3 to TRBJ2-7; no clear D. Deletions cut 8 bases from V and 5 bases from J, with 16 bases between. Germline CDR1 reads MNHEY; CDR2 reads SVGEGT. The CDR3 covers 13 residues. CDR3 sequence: CASQWTRGNEQYF. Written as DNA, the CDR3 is TGTGCCAGCCAATGGACGCGAGGAAACGAGCAGTACTTC.

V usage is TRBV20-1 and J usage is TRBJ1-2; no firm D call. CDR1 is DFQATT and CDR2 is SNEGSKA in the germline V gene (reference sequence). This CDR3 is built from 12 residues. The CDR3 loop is CSHRNEGYGYTF. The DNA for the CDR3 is TGCAGCCACCGTAATGAAGGCTATGGCTACACCTTC.

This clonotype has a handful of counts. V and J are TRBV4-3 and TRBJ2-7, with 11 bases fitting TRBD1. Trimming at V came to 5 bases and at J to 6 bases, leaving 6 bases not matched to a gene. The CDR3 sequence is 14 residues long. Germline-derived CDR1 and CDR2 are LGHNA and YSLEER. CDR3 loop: CASSYGQGASEQYF. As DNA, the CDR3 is TGCGCCAGCAGCTACGGACAGGGGGCGAGCGAGCAGTACTTC.

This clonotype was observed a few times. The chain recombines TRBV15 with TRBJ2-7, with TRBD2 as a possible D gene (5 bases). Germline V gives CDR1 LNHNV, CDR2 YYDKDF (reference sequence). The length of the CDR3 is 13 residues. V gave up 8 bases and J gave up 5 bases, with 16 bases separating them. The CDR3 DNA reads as TGTGCCACCGGCGGGCGCCACGGGGACGAGCAGTACTTC. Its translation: CATGGRHGDEQYF.

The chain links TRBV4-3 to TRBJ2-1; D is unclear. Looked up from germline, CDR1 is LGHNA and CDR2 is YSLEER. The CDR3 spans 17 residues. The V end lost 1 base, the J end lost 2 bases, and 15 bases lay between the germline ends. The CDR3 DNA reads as TGCGCCAGCAGCCAAGGGGTGTTGCTGGCAGCCTACAATGAGCAGTTCTTC. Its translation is CASSQGVLLAAYNEQFF.

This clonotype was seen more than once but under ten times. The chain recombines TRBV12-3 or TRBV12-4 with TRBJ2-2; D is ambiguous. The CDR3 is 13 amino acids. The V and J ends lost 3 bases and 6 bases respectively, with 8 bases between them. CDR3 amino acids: CASSFTGAGELFF. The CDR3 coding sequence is TGTGCCAGCAGTTTTACGGGTGCCGGGGAGCTGTTTTTT.

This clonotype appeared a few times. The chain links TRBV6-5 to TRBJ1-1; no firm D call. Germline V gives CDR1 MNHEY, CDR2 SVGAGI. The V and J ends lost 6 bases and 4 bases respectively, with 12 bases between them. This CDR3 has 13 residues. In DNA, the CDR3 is TGTGCCAGCAGCCCAGGACGAAGCACTGAAGCTTTCTTT. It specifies CASSPGRSTEAFF.

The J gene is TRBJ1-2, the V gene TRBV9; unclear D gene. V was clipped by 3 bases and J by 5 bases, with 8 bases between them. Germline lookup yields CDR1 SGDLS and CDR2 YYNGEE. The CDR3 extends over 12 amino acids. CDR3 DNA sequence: TGTGCCAGCAGCGGGAGGAGATATGGCTACACCTTC. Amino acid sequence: CASSGRRYGYTF.

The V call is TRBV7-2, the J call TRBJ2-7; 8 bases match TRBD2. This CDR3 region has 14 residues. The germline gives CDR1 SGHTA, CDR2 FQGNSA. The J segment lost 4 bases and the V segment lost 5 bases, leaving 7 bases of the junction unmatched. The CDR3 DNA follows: TGTGCCAGCAGCCTAGGACTAGCTCGATACGAGCAGTACTTC. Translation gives CASSLGLARYEQYF. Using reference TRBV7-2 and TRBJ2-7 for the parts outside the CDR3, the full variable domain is GAGVSQSPSNKVTEKGKDVELRCDPISGHTALYWYRQSLGQGLEFLIYFQGNSAPDKSGLPSDRFSAERTGGSVSTLTIQRTQQEDSAVYLCASSLGLARYEQYFGPGTRLTVT.

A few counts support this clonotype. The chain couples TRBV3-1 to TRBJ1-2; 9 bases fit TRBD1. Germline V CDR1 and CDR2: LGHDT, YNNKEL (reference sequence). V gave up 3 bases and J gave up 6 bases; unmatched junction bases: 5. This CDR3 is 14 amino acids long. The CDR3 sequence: CASSQRGTGNGYTF. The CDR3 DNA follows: TGTGCCAGCAGCCAGCGCGGGACAGGGAATGGCTACACCTTC.

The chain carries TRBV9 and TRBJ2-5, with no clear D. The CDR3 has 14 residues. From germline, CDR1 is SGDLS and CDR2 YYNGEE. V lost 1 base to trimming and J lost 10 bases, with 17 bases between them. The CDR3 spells CASSVSGRAPIQYF. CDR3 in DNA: TGTGCCAGCAGCGTATCGGGTCGGGCCCCGATCCAGTACTTC.

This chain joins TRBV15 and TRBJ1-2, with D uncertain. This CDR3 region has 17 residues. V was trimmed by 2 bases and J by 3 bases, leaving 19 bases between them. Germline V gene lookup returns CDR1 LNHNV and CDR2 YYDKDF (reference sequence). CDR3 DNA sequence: TGTGCCACCAGCAGAAAGACCGTAAGCACCTATTACTATGGCTACACCTTC. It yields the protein CATSRKTVSTYYYGYTF.

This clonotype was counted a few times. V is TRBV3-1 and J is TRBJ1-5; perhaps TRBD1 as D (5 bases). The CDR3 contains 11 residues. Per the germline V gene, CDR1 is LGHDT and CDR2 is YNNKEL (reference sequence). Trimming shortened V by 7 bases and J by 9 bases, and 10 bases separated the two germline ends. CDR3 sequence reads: CASTDGGPQHF. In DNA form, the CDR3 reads TGTGCCAGCACCGACGGGGGGCCCCAGCATTTT.

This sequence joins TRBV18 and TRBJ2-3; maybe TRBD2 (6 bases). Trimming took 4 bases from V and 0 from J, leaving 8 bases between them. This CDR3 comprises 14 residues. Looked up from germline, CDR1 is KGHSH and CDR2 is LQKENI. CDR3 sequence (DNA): TGTGCCAGCTCACGAGGGACTAGCACAGATACGCAGTATTTT. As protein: CASSRGTSTDTQYF.

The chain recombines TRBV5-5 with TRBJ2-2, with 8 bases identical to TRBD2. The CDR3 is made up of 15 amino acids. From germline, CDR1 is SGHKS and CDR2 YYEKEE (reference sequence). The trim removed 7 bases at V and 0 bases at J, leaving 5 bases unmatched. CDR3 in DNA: TGTGCCAGCGGATTACTAGCGGCGAACACCGGGGAGCTGTTTTTT. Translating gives CASGLLAANTGELFF. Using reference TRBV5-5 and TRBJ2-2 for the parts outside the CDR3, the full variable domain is DAGVTQSPTHLIKTRGQQVTLRCSPISGHKSVSWYQQVLGQGPQFIFQYYEKEERGRGNFPDRFSARQFPNYSSELNVNALLLGDSALYLCASGLLAANTGELFFGEGSRLTVL.

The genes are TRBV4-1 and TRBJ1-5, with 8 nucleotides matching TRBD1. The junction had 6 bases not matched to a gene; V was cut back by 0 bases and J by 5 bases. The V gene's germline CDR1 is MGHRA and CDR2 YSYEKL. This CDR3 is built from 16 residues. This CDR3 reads CASSQEQGDLYQPQHF. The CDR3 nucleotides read TGCGCCAGCAGCCAAGAACAGGGGGACCTCTATCAGCCCCAGCATTTT.

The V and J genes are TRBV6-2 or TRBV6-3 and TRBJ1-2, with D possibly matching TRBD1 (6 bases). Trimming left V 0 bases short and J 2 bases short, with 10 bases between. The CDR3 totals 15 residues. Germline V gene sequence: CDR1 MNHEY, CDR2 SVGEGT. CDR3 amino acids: CASSYSTGQNYGYTF. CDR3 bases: TGTGCCAGCAGTTACTCGACAGGCCAAAACTATGGCTACACCTTC.

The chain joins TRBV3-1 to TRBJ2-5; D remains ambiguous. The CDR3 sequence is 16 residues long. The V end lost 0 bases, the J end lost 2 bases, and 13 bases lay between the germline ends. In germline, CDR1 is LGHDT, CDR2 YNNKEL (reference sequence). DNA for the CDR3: TGTGCCAGCAGCCAAGATCGAGTGGACGAGCAAGAGACCCAGTACTTC. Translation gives CASSQDRVDEQETQYF.

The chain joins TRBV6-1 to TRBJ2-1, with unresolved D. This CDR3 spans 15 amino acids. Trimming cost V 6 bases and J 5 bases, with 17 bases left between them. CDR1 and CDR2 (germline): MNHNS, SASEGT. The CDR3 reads CASRKNHHDDNEQFF. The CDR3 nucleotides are TGTGCCAGCAGGAAGAATCACCACGACGACAATGAGCAGTTCTTC.